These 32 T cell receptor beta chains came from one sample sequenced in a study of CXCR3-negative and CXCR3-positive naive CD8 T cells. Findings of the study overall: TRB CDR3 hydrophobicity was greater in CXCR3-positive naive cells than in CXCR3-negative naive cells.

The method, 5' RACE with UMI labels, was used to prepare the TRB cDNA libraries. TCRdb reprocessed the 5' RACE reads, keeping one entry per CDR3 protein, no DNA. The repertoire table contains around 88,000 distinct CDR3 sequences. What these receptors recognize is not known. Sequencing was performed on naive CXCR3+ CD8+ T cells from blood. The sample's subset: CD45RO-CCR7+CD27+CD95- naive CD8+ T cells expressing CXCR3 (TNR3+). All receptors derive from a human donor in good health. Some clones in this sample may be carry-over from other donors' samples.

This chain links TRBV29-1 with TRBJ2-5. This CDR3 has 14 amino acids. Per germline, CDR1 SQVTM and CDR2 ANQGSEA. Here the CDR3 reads CSLIGIDFQETQYF.

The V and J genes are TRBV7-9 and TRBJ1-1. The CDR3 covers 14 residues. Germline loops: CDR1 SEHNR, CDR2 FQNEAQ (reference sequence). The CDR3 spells CASSSGLGLSEAFF.

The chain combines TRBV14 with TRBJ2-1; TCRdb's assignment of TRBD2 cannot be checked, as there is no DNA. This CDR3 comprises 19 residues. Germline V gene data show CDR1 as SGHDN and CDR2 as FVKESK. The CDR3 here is CASSQDTRAVPRSYNEQFF.

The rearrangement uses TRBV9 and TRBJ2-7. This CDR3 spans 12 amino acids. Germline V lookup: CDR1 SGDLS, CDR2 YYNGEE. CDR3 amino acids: CASSVGSSEQYF.

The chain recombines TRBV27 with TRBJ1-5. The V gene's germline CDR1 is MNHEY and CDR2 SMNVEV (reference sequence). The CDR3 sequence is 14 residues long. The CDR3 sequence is CASSHRGVNQPQHF.

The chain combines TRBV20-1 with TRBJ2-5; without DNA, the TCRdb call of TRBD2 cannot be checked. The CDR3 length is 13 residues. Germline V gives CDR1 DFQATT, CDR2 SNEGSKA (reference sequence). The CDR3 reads CSARGRAQETQYF.

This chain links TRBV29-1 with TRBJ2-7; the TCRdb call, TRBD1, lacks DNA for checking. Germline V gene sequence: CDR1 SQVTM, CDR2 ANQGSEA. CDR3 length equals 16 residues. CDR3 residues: CSVAGLDRTPPYEQYF.

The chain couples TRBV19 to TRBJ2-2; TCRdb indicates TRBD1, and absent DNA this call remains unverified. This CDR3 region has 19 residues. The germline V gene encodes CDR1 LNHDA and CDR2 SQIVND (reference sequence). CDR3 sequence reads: CASTRGRTGLEGTPGELFF.

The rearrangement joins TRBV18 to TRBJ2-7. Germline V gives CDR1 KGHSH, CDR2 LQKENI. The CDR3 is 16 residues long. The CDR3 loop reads CASSPSLGTSSYEQYF.

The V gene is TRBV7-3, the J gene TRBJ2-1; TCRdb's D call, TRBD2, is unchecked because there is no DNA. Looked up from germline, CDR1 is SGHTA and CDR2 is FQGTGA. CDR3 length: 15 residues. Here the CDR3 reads CASSFVLAANNEQFF.

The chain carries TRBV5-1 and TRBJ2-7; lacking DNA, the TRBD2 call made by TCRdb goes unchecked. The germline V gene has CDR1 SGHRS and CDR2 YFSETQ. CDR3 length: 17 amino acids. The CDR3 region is CASSHLPGTSLLSEQYF.

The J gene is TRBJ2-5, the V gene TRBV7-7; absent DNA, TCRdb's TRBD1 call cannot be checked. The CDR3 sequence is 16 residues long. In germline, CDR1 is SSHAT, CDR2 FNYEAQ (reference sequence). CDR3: CASSSGPQGNQETQYF.

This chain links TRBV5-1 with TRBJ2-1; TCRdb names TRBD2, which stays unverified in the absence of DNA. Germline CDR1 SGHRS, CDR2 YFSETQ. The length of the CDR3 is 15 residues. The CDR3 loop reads CASSFDSGGAGEQFF.

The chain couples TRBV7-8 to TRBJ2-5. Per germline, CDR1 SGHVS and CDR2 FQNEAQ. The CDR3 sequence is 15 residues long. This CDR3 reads CASSLPLRHQETQYF. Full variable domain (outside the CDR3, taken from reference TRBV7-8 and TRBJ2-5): GAGVSQSPRYKVAKRGQDVALRCDPISGHVSLFWYQQALGQGPEFLTYFQNEAQLDKSGLPSDRFFAERPEGSVSTLKIQRTQQEDSAVYLCASSLPLRHQETQYFGPGTRLLVL.

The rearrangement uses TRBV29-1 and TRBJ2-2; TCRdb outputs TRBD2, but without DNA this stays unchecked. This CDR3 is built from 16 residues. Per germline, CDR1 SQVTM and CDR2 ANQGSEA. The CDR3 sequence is CSVGVMRGKNTGELFF.

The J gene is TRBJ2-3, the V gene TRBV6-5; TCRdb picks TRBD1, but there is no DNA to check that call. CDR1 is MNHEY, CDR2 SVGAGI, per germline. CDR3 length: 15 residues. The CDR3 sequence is CASSYIQGAGDTQYF.

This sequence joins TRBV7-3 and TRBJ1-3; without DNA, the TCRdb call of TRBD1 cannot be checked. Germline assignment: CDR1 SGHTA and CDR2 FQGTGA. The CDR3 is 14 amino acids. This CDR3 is CASSSTGAGNTIYF.

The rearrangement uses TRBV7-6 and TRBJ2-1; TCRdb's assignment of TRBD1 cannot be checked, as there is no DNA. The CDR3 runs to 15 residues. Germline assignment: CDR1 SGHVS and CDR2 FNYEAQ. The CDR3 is CASSTTGGGYNEQFF.

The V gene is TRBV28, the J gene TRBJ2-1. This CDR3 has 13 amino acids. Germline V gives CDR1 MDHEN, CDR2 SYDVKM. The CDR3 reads CASSFSSYNEQFF.

Here the CDR3 reads CASSRKPRDKFQETQYF. The V call is TRBV7-7, the J call TRBJ2-5; TCRdb's D gene call, TRBD1, goes unchecked for lack of DNA. The CDR3 has 17 residues. CDR1 is SSHAT and CDR2 is FNYEAQ in the germline V gene (reference sequence).

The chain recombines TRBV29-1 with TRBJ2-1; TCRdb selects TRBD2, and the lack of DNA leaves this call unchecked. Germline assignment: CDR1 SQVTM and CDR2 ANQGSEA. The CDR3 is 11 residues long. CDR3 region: CSALSGGVQFF.

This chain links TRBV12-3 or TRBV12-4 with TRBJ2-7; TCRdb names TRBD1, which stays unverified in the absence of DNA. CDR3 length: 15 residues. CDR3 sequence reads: CASSRGTATIYEQYF.

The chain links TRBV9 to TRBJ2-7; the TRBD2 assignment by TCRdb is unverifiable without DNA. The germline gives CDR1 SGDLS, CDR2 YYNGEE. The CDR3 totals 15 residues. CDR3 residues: CASSVVGGGWGEQYF.

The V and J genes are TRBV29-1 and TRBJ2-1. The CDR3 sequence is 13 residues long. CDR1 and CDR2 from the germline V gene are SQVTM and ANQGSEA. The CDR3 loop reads CSAAEPSYNEQFF.

CDR3 protein: CASSQAPAGDTEAFF. This chain connects TRBV3-1 to TRBJ1-1; TCRdb outputs TRBD1, but without DNA this stays unchecked. The CDR3 has 15 residues. The germline V gene encodes CDR1 LGHDT and CDR2 YNNKEL (reference sequence).

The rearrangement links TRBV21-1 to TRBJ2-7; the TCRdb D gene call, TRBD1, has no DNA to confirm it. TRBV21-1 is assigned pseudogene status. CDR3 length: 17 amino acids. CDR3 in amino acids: CASSSRKGDRERYEQYF.

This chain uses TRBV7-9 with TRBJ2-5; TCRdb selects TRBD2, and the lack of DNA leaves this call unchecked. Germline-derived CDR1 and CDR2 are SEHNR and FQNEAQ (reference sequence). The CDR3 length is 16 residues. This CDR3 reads CASSERTSGIQETQYF.

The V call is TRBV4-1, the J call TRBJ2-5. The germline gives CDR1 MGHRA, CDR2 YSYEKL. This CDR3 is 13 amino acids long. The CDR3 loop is CASSQDRVETQYF.

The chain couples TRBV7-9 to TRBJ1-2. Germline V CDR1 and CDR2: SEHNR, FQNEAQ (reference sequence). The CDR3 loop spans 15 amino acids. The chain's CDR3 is CASSLSHSPNYGYTF.

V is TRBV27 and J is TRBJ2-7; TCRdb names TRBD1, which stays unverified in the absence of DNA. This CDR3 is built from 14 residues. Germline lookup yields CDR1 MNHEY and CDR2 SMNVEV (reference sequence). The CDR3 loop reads CASRPLTGGNEQYF.

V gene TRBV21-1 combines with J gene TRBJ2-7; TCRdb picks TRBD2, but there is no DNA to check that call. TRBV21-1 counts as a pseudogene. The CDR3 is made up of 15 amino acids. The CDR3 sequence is CASSKKGGPSYEQYF.

The CDR3 sequence: CASTLGGYGTEAFF. The genes are TRBV7-8 and TRBJ1-1. This CDR3 contains 14 residues. Germline assignment: CDR1 SGHVS and CDR2 FQNEAQ.